One and the same sample provided the 28 T cell receptor beta chains below, sequenced in a study of response to subunit inactivated influenza vaccine. TCRdb ran MiXCR on the RT-PCR reads and lists one entry per CDR3 protein. The table includes 590,000 or so distinct CDR3 sequences, 12% to 15% detected once. Specimen: PBMCs from blood, collected approximately 15 days before vaccination. All receptors come from a man in his fifties who received an inactivated influenza vaccine.

The chain recombines TRBV6-5 with TRBJ2-6; D is perhaps TRBD1 (6 bases). Germline CDR1 MNHEY, CDR2 SVGAGI. This CDR3 region has 18 residues. V lost 0 bases and J lost 3, with 15 bases in between. The CDR3 DNA sequence: TGTGCCAGCAGTTACTCCCGGGACACGGGGAGTGGGGCCAACGTCCTGACTTTC. Protein: CASSYSRDTGSGANVLTF.

The chain combines TRBV15 with TRBJ2-1; 12 bases fit TRBD2. V gave up 1 base and J gave up 5 bases; unmatched junction bases: 0. From germline, CDR1 is LNHNV and CDR2 YYDKDF (reference sequence). The CDR3 runs to 15 residues. The CDR3 region is CATSRGLAGDNEQFF. CDR3 bases: TGTGCCACCAGCAGAGGACTAGCGGGAGACAATGAGCAGTTCTTC.

The V gene is TRBV7-9, the J gene TRBJ2-7, with D maybe TRBD2 (5 bases). CDR1 and CDR2 (germline): SEHNR, FQNEAQ (reference sequence). V dropped 3 bases and J dropped 2 bases, with 8 bases sitting between them. The CDR3 is 13 amino acids. CDR3 amino acids: CASSFSATYEQYF. In nucleotides, the CDR3 is TGTGCCAGCAGCTTTAGCGCAACCTACGAGCAGTACTTC. Together with reference TRBV7-9 and TRBJ2-7, the CDR3 gives the full variable domain: DTGVSQNPRHKITKRGQNVTFRCDPISEHNRLYWYRQTLGQGPEFLTYFQNEAQLEKSRLLSDRFSAERPKGSFSTLEIQRTEQGDSAMYLCASSFSATYEQYFGPGTRLTVT.

This clonotype has just a few counts. The chain employs TRBV6-2 or TRBV6-3 and TRBJ1-1, with unresolved D. The germline V and J ends were trimmed by 7 bases and 3 bases, with 9 bases remaining between them. CDR1 and CDR2 (germline): MNHEY, SVGEGT. The CDR3 is 12 residues long. CDR3 region: CASTDMYTEAFF. CDR3 DNA sequence: TGTGCCAGCACCGACATGTACACTGAAGCTTTCTTT.

The rearrangement uses TRBV9 and TRBJ2-2; D possibly uses TRBD1 or TRBD2 (6 bases each). Trimming cost V 0 bases and J 3 bases, with 9 bases left between them. Germline CDR1 reads SGDLS; CDR2 reads YYNGEE. This CDR3 has 15 amino acids. The CDR3 DNA is TGTGCCAGCAGCGTAGCGAGGGGGGACACCGGGGAGCTGTTTTTT. Translation: CASSVARGDTGELFF.

In this sample, this clonotype turned up a few times. The V and J genes are TRBV28 and TRBJ2-7, with D possibly matching TRBD1 (6 bases). Germline loops: CDR1 MDHEN, CDR2 SYDVKM. V lost 2 bases, J lost 1 base, and 12 bases lay in between. The CDR3 runs 15 residues. CDR3 in DNA: TGTGCCAGCAGTTTACCGACAGGTCGATCCTACGAGCAGTACTTC. This translates into CASSLPTGRSYEQYF.

The V call is TRBV19, the J call TRBJ2-1; 12 nucleotides agree with TRBD2. This CDR3 contains 17 residues. V lost 6 bases and J lost 8; bases outside the gene matches: 14. Germline CDR1 is LNHDA and CDR2 is SQIVND (reference sequence). The chain's CDR3 is CASRPPPGLAGEHEQFF. The CDR3 bases are TGTGCCAGTAGACCACCTCCGGGACTAGCGGGCGAACATGAGCAGTTCTTC.

This clonotype was picked up a small number of times. The V gene is TRBV29-1, the J gene TRBJ1-2, with TRBD1 as a possible D gene (6 bases). The CDR3 is 11 amino acids. CDR1 and CDR2 (germline): SQVTM, ANQGSEA. V was cut by 3 bases and J by 8 bases, with 10 bases left in between. This CDR3 reads CSVDRGSGYTF. The CDR3 DNA is TGCAGCGTTGACAGGGGATCAGGCTACACCTTC. Filled out from reference TRBV29-1 and TRBJ1-2, the complete variable domain reads SAVISQKPSRDICQRGTSLTIQCQVDSQVTMMFWYRQQPGQSLTLIATANQGSEATYESGFVIDKFPISRPNLTFSTLTVSNMSPEDSSIYLCSVDRGSGYTFGSGTRLTVV.

The chain couples TRBV12-3 or TRBV12-4 to TRBJ2-1; D is undetermined. Deletions cut 5 bases from V and 10 bases from J, with 9 bases between. This CDR3 contains 11 residues. CDR3 loop: CASSRAHEQFF. For the CDR3, the DNA is TGTGCCAGCAGTAGAGCTCACGAGCAGTTCTTC.

This clonotype was counted a few times. The chain combines TRBV6-1 with TRBJ2-3; D is possibly TRBD1 (6 bases). From germline, CDR1 is MNHNS and CDR2 SASEGT. The CDR3 sequence is 13 residues long. Trimming removed 3 bases from V and 4 bases from J, with 8 bases in between. This CDR3 reads CASSDRQADTQYF. The CDR3 DNA is TGTGCCAGCAGTGACAGACAGGCAGATACGCAGTATTTT.

The V call is TRBV20-1, the J call TRBJ2-3; 7 bases are a match to TRBD2. CDR3 length: 13 amino acids. Germline V gene sequence: CDR1 DFQATT, CDR2 SNEGSKA (reference sequence). V shed 2 bases and J 13 bases; nucleotides not matched to a gene: 12. CDR3 sequence (DNA): TGCAGTGCTAGAAGGGAGGGCGCCTTATCGAAGTATTTT. Protein product: CSARREGALSKYF.

This clonotype was observed at least ten times. This chain connects TRBV20-1 to TRBJ1-4; the D is unclear. The CDR3 spans 13 residues. Trimming shortened V by 3 bases and J by 4 bases, and 9 bases separated the two germline ends. Per germline, CDR1 DFQATT and CDR2 SNEGSKA (reference sequence). Written as DNA, the CDR3 is TGCAGTGCTAGTAAGGCAGTTAATGAAAAACTGTTTTTT. Translated, it gives CSASKAVNEKLFF.

This clonotype came up a few times. This chain connects TRBV10-3 to TRBJ2-3; D is unresolved. CDR3 length: 12 residues. V was cut by 8 bases and J by 0 bases, with 6 bases left in between. Looked up from germline, CDR1 is ENHRY and CDR2 is SYGVKD. The CDR3 is CAIAASTDTQYF. The CDR3 DNA follows: TGTGCCATCGCAGCTAGCACAGATACGCAGTATTTT.

This clonotype was recorded many times. V gene TRBV20-1 combines with J gene TRBJ1-5; tentatively, D is TRBD1 (6 bases). V was shortened by 3 bases and J by 7 bases, with 13 bases between the two germline ends. This CDR3 is built from 13 residues. CDR1 and CDR2 (germline): DFQATT, SNEGSKA (reference sequence). The CDR3 reads CSASVGARQPQHF. DNA for the CDR3: TGCAGTGCTAGCGTGGGGGCGCGACAGCCCCAGCATTTT.

The V call is TRBV7-8, the J call TRBJ1-3; D ambiguous. CDR3 size: 15 residues. Looked up from germline, CDR1 is SGHVS and CDR2 is FQNEAQ. V was pared by 3 bases and J by 3 bases, with 12 bases between. The CDR3 here is CASSFGRLGGNTIYF. CDR3 DNA sequence: TGTGCCAGCAGCTTCGGCCGGTTGGGTGGAAACACCATATATTTT.

The V call is TRBV6-2 or TRBV6-3, the J call TRBJ2-7; D assignment may be TRBD1 or TRBD2 (6 bases each). The germline V gene encodes CDR1 MNHEY and CDR2 SVGEGT. Between the trimmed V and J ends, which lost 5 bases and 5 bases, there was a span of 16 bases. The CDR3 is 14 amino acids. CDR3 in amino acids: CASSTGRRPDEQYF. The DNA of the CDR3 is TGTGCCAGCAGTACAGGGAGGCGACCGGACGAGCAGTACTTC.

CDR3 bases: TGTGCCAGCCGACATACTATGGGACTAGCGGGAGGGAATGAGCAGTTCTTC. Its translation: CASRHTMGLAGGNEQFF. V is TRBV6-1 and J is TRBJ2-1, with 16 positions matching TRBD2. V shed 8 bases and J 7 bases; nucleotides not matched to a gene: 11. CDR1 MNHNS and CDR2 SASEGT come from the germline V gene. This CDR3 is built from 17 residues.

Many counts were recorded for this clonotype. This sequence joins TRBV12-3 or TRBV12-4 and TRBJ2-5; D call uncertain. V shed 4 bases and J shed 4 bases, with 7 bases lying between them. The CDR3 is 12 residues long. CDR3 sequence: CASSSFPETQYF. In nucleotides, the CDR3 is TGTGCCAGCAGTTCATTCCCAGAGACCCAGTACTTC.

There are many counts of this clonotype. The gene calls are TRBV5-1 and TRBJ1-6; D not certain. V lost 3 bases and J 5 bases, leaving 12 bases between the germline ends. CDR3 length: 15 amino acids. Germline V gives CDR1 SGHRS, CDR2 YFSETQ. In nucleotides, the CDR3 is TGCGCCAGCAGCTCCGGACGGATTGATAATTCACCCCTCCACTTT. Its translation is CASSSGRIDNSPLHF.

This clonotype has more than one count but fewer than ten. The chain joins TRBV19 to TRBJ2-2, with a possible D match to TRBD1 (6 bases). The V end lost 5 bases, the J end lost 2 bases, and 15 bases lay between the germline ends. Germline V gene lookup returns CDR1 LNHDA and CDR2 SQIVND (reference sequence). This CDR3 contains 16 residues. CDR3 nucleotide sequence: TGTGCCAGTAGTGGGGGCCCCATCGGTAACACCGGGGAGCTGTTTTTT. Its protein product is CASSGGPIGNTGELFF.

This clonotype has only a few counts. CDR3 coding DNA: TGTGCCAGCAGGCTCACAGCCCTGGGGGATTCCGGGGAGCTGTTTTTT. Its protein is CASRLTALGDSGELFF. V and J are TRBV6-2 or TRBV6-3 and TRBJ2-2; TRBD1 or TRBD2 may be the D gene (5 bases each). The V and J ends lost 6 bases and 6 bases respectively, with 20 bases between them. Germline loops: CDR1 MNHEY, CDR2 SVGEGT. This CDR3 has 16 residues.

The genes are TRBV28 and TRBJ2-5; possibly TRBD2 for D (7 bases). V lost 6 bases to trimming and J lost 5 bases, with 16 bases between them. The CDR3 has 14 amino acids. CDR1 and CDR2 from the germline V gene are MDHEN and SYDVKM. This CDR3 reads CASRGGGTRETQYF. The CDR3 DNA is TGTGCCAGCAGGGGCGGGGGCACCAGGGAGACCCAGTACTTC.

With respect to this clonotype: One junction end does not reproduce the germline sequence, and a read error may be involved. The CDR3 DNA sequence: TGTGCTAGCAGCAAGGGGACTAGCGGGGCTGAGCAGTTCTTC. The encoded protein is CASSKGTSGAEQFF. The chain carries TRBV7-7 and TRBJ2-1, with 13 positions matching TRBD2. CDR1 and CDR2 from the germline V gene are SSHAT and FNYEAQ (reference sequence). This CDR3 is 14 amino acids long.

This clonotype occurred once. V gene TRBV21-1 combines with J gene TRBJ2-1; TRBD1, the D gene given by the table, was not confirmed from the DNA. TRBV21-1 is shown as a pseudogene. This CDR3 comprises 17 residues. For the CDR3, the DNA is TGTGCCAGCAGCACAGGACAGGGTGTTTGGACGAACAATGAGCAGTTCTTC. This gives the protein CASSTGQGVWTNNEQFF.

J is TRBJ2-2 and V is TRBV27, with D possibly TRBD1 on 6 matching bases. Between the trimmed V and J ends, which lost 5 bases and 4 bases, there was a span of 14 bases. This CDR3 is 15 amino acids long. Germline loops: CDR1 MNHEY, CDR2 SMNVEV (reference sequence). CDR3 DNA sequence: TGTGCCAGCAGTCAAGGGACATGGGGCACCGGGGAGCTGTTTTTT. Amino acid sequence: CASSQGTWGTGELFF.

The sample holds a few counts of this clonotype. The CDR3 nucleotides are TGTGCCAGCAGCGTAGGGGTAGGGGGCATATACGAGCAGTACTTC. It is translated as CASSVGVGGIYEQYF. This chain links TRBV9 with TRBJ2-7; 7 positions match TRBD1. V was clipped by 0 bases and J by 4 bases; unmatched bases: 7. The CDR3 runs 15 residues. Germline V gives CDR1 SGDLS, CDR2 YYNGEE.

As DNA, the CDR3 is TGCAGTACGTGGGAGCGGGATCAAAAGCAGTACTTC. Its protein product is CSTWERDQKQYF. The chain recombines TRBV20-1 with TRBJ2-7, with 7 nucleotides matching TRBD2. CDR1 DFQATT and CDR2 SNEGSKA come from the germline V gene (reference sequence). After removal of 8 bases from V and 8 bases from J, the junction contained 12 bases not matched to a gene. The CDR3 contains 12 residues.

Concerning this clonotype: One end of the junction does not line up with germline, which may come from a read error. The CDR3 DNA reads TGTTCCAGCAGTTATATAGCGGGAGTTCCCCACGAGCAGTACTTC. It yields the protein CSSSYIAGVPHEQYF. The chain employs TRBV28 and TRBJ2-7; 9 bases match TRBD2. The CDR3 is made up of 15 amino acids. Germline-derived CDR1 and CDR2 are MDHEN and SYDVKM.